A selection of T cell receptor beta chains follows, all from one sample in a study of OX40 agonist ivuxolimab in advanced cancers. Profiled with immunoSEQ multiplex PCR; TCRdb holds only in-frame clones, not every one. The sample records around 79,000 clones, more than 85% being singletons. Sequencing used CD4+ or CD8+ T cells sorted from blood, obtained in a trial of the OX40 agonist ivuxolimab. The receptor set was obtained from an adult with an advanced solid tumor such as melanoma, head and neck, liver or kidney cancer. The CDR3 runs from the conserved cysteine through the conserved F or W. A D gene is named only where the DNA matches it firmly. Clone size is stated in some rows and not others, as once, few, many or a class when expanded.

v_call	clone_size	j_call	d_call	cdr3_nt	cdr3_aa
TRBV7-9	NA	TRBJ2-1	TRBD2	TGTGCCAGCAGCTCCAGCGGGGCCGCCTACAATGAGCAGTTCTTC	CASSSSGAAYNEQFF
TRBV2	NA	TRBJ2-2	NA	TGTGCCAGCAGCGAAACCCTGGTTTTTGGGGAGCTGTTTTTT	CASSETLVFGELFF
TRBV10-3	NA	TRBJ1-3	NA	TGTGCCATCAGTGTAGGAGTAAACTCTGGAAACACCATATATTTT	CAISVGVNSGNTIYF
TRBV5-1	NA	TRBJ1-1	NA	TGCGCCAGCAGCTTGAATCCCAGCCTCTACACTGAAGCTTTCTTT	CASSLNPSLYTEAFF
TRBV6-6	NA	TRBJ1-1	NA	TGTGCCAGCAGCTTAGCCCTTGGGGCTTTCTTT	CASSLALGAFF
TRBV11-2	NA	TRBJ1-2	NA	TGTGCCAGCAGCTTAGGGAACAGTTTCCCATATGGCTACACCTTC	CASSLGNSFPYGYTF
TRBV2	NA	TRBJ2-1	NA	TGTGCCAGCAAACTGACCGAACAGTCCTACAATGAGCAGTTCTTC	CASKLTEQSYNEQFF
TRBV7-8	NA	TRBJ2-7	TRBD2	TGTGCCAGCAGCCCCGGACTAGCCCAACTCTCCGAGCAGTACTTC	CASSPGLAQLSEQYF
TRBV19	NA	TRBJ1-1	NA	TGTGCCAGTAGTATAATTGTGGCGGATGAAGCTTTCTTT	CASSIIVADEAFF
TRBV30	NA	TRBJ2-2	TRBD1	TGTGCCTGGGGACAGGGCAGCGGGGAGCTGTTTTTT	CAWGQGSGELFF
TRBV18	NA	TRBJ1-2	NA	TGTGCCAGCTCACCGTTGGAAGGGGGTGGCTACACCTTC	CASSPLEGGGYTF
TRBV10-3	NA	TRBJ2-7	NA	TGTGCCATCAGCCGTATAGGGGAGGACGAGCAGTACTTC	CAISRIGEDEQYF
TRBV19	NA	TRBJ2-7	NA	TGTGCCAGTAGTATAGATCCTAGGTACGAGCAGTACTTC	CASSIDPRYEQYF
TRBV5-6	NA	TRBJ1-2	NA	TGTGCCAGCAGCTTCGACAGCTATGGCTACACCTTC	CASSFDSYGYTF
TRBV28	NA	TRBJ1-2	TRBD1	TGTGCCATTGGGGACAGTATTAACTATGGCTACACCTTC	CAIGDSINYGYTF
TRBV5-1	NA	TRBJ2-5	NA	TGCGCCAGCAGCTTGTTCGGACGGCAAGAGACCCAGTACTTC	CASSLFGRQETQYF
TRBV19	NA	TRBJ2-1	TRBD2	TGTGCCAGTAGTATCTTTGGGACTAGTTACAATGAGCAGTTCTTC	CASSIFGTSYNEQFF
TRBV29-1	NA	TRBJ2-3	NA	TGCAGCGTTGGACAGAGCCTCTTAGGTGATACGCAGTATTTT	CSVGQSLLGDTQYF
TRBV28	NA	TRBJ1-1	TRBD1	TGTGCCAGCAGCCCAACAGGGGGCGGCACTGAAGCTTTCTTT	CASSPTGGGTEAFF
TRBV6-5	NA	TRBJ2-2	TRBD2	TGTGCCAGCAGTTACTCGAATCGAGGGAGGGCCGGGGAGCTGTTTTTT	CASSYSNRGRAGELFF
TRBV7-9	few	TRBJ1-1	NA	TGTGCCAGCAGCACTACTCCGAACACTGAAGCTTTCTTT	CASSTTPNTEAFF
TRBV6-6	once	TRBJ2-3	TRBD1	TGTGCCAGCTCCAAGGACAGGGGCACAGATACGCAGTATTTT	CASSKDRGTDTQYF
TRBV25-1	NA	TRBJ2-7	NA	TGTGCCAGCAGTCCACTCTGGGACTCCCCCAGGGAGCAGTACTTC	CASSPLWDSPREQYF
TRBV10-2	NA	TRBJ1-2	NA	TGCGCCAGCAATATCGGGGTAGGGCACTATGGCTACACCTTC	CASNIGVGHYGYTF
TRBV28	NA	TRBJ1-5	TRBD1	TGTGCCAGCAGTCCAGGGACAGGGGATCAGCCCCAGCATTTT	CASSPGTGDQPQHF
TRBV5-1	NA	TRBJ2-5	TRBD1	TGCGCCAGCAGCTTGGGGGACAGGGAGGCGGAGACCCAGTACTTC	CASSLGDREAETQYF
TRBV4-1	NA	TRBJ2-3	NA	TGCGCCAGCAGCCAGTGGTCTTCTAGCACAGATACGCAGTATTTT	CASSQWSSSTDTQYF
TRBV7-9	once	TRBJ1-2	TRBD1	TGTGCCAGCAGCCCCTGGGACAGGGGCTATGGCTACACCTTC	CASSPWDRGYGYTF